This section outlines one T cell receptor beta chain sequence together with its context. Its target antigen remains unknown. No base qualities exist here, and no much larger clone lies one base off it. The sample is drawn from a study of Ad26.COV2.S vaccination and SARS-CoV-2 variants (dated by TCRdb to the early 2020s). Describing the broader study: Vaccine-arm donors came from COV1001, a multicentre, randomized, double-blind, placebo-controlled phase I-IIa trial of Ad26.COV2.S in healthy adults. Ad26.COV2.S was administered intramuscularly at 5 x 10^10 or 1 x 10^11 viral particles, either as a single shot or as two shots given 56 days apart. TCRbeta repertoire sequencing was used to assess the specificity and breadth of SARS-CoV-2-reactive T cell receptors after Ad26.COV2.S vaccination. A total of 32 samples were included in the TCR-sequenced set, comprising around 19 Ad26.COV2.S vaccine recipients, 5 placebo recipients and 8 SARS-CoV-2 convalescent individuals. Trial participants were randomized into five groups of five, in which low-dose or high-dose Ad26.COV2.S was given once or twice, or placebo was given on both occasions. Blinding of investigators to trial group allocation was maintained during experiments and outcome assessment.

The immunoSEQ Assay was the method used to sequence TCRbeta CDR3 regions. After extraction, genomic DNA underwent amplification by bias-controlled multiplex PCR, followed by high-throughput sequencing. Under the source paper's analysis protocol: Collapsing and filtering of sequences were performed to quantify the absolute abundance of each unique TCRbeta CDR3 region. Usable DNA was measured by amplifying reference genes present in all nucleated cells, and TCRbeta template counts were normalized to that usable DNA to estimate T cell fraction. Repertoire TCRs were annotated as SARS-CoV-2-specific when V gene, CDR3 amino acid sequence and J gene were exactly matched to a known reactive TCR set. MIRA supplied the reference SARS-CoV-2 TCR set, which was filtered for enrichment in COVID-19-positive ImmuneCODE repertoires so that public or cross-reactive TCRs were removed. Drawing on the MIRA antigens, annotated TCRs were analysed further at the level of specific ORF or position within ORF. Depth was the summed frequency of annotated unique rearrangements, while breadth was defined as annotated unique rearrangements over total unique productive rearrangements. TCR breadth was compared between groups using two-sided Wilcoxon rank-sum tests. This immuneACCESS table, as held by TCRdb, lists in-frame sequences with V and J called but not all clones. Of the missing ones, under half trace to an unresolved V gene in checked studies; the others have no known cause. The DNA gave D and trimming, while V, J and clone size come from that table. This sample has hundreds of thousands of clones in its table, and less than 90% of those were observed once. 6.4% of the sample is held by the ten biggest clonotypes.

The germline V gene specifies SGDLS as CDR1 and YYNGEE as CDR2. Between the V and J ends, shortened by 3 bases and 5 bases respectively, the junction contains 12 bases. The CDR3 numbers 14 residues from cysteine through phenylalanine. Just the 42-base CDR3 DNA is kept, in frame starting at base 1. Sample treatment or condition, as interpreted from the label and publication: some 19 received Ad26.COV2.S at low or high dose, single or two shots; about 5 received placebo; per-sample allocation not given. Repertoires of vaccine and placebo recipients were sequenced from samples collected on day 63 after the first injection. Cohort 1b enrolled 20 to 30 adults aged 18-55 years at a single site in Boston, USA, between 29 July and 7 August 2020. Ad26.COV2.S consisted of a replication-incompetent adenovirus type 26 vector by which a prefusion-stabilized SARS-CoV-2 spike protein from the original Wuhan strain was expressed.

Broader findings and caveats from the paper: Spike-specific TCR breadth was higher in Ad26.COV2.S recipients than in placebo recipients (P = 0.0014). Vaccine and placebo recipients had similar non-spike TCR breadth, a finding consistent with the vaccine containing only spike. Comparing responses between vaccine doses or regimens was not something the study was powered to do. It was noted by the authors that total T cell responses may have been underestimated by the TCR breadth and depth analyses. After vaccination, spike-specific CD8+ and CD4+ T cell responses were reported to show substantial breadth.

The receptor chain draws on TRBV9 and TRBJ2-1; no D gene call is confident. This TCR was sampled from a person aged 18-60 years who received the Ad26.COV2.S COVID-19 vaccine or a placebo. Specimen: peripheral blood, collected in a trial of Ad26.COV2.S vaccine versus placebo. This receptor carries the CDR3 CASSARRYNNEQFF. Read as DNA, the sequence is TGTGCCAGCAGCGCCCGTAGGTATAACAATGAGCAGTTCTTC. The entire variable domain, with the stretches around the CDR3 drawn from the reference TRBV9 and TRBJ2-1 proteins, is DSGVTQTPKHLITATGQRVTLRCSPRSGDLSVYWYQQSLDQGLQFLIQYYNGEERAKGNILERFSAQQFPDLHSELNLSSLELGDSALYFCASSARRYNNEQFFGPGTRLTVL.